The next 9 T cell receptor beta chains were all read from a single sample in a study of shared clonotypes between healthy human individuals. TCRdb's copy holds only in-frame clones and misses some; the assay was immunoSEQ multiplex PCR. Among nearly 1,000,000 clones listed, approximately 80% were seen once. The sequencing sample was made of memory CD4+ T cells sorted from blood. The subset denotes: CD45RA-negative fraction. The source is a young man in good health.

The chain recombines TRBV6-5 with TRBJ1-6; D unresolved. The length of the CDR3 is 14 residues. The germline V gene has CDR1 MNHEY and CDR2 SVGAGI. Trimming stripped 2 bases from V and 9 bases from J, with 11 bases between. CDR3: CASSYMKGSSPLHF. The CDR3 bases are TGTGCCAGCAGTTACATGAAGGGTTCTTCACCCCTCCACTTT.

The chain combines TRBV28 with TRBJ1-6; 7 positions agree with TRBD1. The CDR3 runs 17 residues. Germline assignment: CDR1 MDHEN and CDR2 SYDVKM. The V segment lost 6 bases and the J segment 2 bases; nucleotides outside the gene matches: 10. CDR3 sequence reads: CASSSTGEGPYNSPLHF. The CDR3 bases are TGTGCCAGCAGCTCAACAGGGGAGGGCCCCTATAATTCACCCCTCCACTTT. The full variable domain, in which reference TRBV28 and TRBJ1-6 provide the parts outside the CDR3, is DVKVTQSSRYLVKRTGEKVFLECVQDMDHENMFWYRQDPGLGLRLIYFSYDVKMKEKGDIPEGYSVSREKKERFSLILESASTNQTSMYLCASSSTGEGPYNSPLHFGNGTRLTVT.

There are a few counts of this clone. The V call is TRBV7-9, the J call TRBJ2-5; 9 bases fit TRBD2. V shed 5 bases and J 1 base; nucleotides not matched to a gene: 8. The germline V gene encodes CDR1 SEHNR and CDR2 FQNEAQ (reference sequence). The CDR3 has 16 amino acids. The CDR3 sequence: CASSQNSGGPQETQYF. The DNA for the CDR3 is TGTGCCAGCAGCCAAAACAGCGGGGGGCCCCAAGAGACCCAGTACTTC.

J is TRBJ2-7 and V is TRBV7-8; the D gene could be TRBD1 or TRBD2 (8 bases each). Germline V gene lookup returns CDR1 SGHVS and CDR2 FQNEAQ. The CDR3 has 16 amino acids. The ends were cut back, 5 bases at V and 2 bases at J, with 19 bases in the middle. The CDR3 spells CASSPTGRGQAYEQYF. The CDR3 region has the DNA TGTGCCAGCAGCCCCACCGGGAGGGGACAGGCCTACGAGCAGTACTTC.

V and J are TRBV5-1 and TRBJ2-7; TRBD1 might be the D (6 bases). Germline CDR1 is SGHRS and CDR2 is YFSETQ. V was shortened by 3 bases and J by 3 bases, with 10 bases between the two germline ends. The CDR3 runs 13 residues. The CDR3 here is CASSSGQYYEQYF. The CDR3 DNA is TGCGCCAGCAGCTCCGGACAGTACTACGAGCAGTACTTC.

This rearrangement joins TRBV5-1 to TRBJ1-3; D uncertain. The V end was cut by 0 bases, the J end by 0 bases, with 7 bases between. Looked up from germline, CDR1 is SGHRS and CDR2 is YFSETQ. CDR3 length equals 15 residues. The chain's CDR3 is CASSLASTSGNTIYF. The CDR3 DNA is TGCGCCAGCAGCTTGGCCTCAACCTCTGGAAACACCATATATTTT. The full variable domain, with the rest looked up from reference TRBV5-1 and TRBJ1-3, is KAGVTQTPRYLIKTRGQQVTLSCSPISGHRSVSWYQQTPGQGLQFLFEYFSETQRNKGNFPGRFSGRQFSNSRSEMNVSTLELGDSALYLCASSLASTSGNTIYFGEGSWLTVV.

CDR3 sequence: CASSLSGRKDDTEAFF. CDR3 DNA: TGTGCCAGCAGCCTCAGTGGGCGAAAGGATGACACTGAAGCTTTCTTT. The chain joins TRBV7-9 to TRBJ1-1; D not certain. CDR3 length: 16 amino acids. Trimming removed 5 bases at V and 3 bases at J, with 19 bases between. CDR1 is SEHNR, CDR2 FQNEAQ, per germline (reference sequence).

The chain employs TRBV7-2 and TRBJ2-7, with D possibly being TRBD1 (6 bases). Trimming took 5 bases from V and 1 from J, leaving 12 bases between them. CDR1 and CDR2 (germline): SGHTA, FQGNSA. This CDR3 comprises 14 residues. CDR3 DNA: TGTGCCAGCAGCCTAAACAGGGCTTCCTACGAGCAGTACTTC. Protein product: CASSLNRASYEQYF.

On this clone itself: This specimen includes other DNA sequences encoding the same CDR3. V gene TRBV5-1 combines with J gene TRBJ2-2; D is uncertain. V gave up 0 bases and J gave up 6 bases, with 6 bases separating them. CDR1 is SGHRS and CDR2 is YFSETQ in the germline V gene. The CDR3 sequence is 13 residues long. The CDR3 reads CASSLEGSGELFF. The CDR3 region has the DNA TGCGCCAGCAGCTTGGAGGGTTCCGGGGAGCTGTTTTTT.